This T cell receptor (beta chain) appears in the sequencing data of a study of cytomegalovirus exposure and HLA in healthy donors. Turning to this clone: What it binds is not known.

Regarding the study as a whole: CMV antigen specificity of a few CMV-associated chains was confirmed in vitro. Per a prior analysis, the majority of TCR beta V segments were productive roughly 87% or roughly 30% of the time. An observed cluster of highly shared sequence variants was recorded as a likely sequencing artifact.

PCR employed 60 Vbeta and 13 Jbeta primers. Sequenced by immunoSEQ multiplex PCR; TCRdb stores in-frame clones only, minus some. This repertoire shows about 150,000 clones, 65% to 85% found once; its top ten account for around 3.6%. Germline V gene sequence: CDR1 SGHAT, CDR2 FQNNGV. Between the trimmed V and J ends, which lost 1 base and 3 bases, there was a span of 6 bases. There are 13 residues in the CDR3. The chain combines TRBV11-2 with TRBJ1-1, with D unresolved. Input material: PBMCs. The origin of this receptor is a male donor in good health and CMV-seronegative. CDR3 region: CASSLGGHTEAFF. In nucleotides, the CDR3 is TGTGCCAGCAGCTTAGGAGGTCACACTGAAGCTTTCTTT.